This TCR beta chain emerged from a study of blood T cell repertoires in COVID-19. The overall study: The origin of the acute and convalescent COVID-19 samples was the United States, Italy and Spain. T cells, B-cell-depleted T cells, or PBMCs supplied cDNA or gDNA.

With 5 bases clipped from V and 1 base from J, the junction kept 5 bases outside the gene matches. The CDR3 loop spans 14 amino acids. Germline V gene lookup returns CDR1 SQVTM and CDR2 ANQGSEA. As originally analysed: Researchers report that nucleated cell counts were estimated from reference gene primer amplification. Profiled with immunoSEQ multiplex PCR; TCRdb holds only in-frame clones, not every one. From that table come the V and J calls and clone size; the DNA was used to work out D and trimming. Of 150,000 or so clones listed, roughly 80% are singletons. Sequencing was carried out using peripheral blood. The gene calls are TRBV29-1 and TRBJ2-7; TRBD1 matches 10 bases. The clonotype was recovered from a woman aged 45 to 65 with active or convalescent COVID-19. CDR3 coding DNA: TGCAGCGTTACGCCGGGACAGGGGTCCTACGAGCAGTACTTC. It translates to CSVTPGQGSYEQYF.